This TCR beta chain was observed in a study of blood T cell repertoires in COVID-19. Across the study: Sites in the United States, Italy and Spain provided acute and convalescent COVID-19 samples.

The protocol was immunoSEQ multiplex PCR, while the TCRdb copy is restricted to in-frame clones and leaves out a portion. The sample carries hundreds of thousands of clones, 80% to 90% recorded once. The CDR3 loop spans 15 amino acids. Germline values: CDR1 MNHEY, CDR2 SVGAGI. Unmatched junction bases numbered 9, after V lost 5 bases and J lost 4 bases. Two negative PCRs, clearance, or symptom resolution were required of recovered Cohort 3 donors. This clonotype was obtained from a man aged 18 to 30 who had recovered from COVID-19. Source material: PBMCs or T cells enriched from blood (not recorded which). The chain has TRBV6-5 and TRBJ1-1, with TRBD1 identical over 8 bases. The CDR3 loop reads CASSPTGAGSTEAFF. The CDR3, as DNA: TGTGCCAGCAGTCCGACAGGGGCCGGGAGCACTGAAGCTTTCTTT.